A single sample is the source of the 20 T cell receptor beta chains below, sequenced in a study of blood T cells in healthy people across ages. Sample-barcoded 5' priming and a J-beta primer mix drove a second PCR of about 7 to 11 cycles. Each CDR3 protein gets one entry after TCRdb re-called the 5' RACE reads with MiXCR. The sample has over 950,000 distinct CDR3 sequences; roughly 47% are singletons. The sample consisted of blood. All receptors derive from a woman aged 55-69 years in good health.

This chain connects TRBV28 to TRBJ2-1, with 7 bases aligning to TRBD2. Trimming at V came to 6 bases and at J to 6 bases, leaving 2 bases not matched to a gene. The CDR3 has 12 residues. Germline loops: CDR1 MDHEN, CDR2 SYDVKM. CDR3 coding DNA: TGTGCCAGCAGCCGACTAGCCAATGAGCAGTTCTTC. Its translation: CASSRLANEQFF.

The chain couples TRBV3-1 to TRBJ2-2; D may match TRBD1 or TRBD2 (6 bases each). The CDR3 has 15 residues. Germline CDR1 reads LGHDT; CDR2 reads YNNKEL (reference sequence). The V end lost 4 bases, the J end lost 4 bases, and 13 bases lay between the germline ends. The CDR3 nucleotides are TGTGCCAGCAGCCCCTTGGGGGGCGGCACCGGGGAGCTGTTTTTT. Its translation is CASSPLGGGTGELFF. The whole variable domain, remainder taken from reference TRBV3-1 and TRBJ2-2, is DTAVSQTPKYLVTQMGNDKSIKCEQNLGHDTMYWYKQDSKKFLKIMFSYNNKELIINETVPNRFSPKSPDKAHLNLHINSLELGDSAVYFCASSPLGGGTGELFFGEGSRLTVL.

The V gene is TRBV28, the J gene TRBJ2-3, with D maybe TRBD1 (6 bases). The germline V gene has CDR1 MDHEN and CDR2 SYDVKM. The germline V and J ends were trimmed by 9 bases and 2 bases, with 12 bases remaining between them. The CDR3 is made up of 13 amino acids. CDR3 coding DNA: TGTGCCAGTACAGGGACACACACAGATACGCAGTATTTT. This sequence encodes CASTGTHTDTQYF.

J is TRBJ2-1 and V is TRBV6-1; 7 bases agree with TRBD1. The trim removed 4 bases at V and 5 bases at J, leaving 2 bases unmatched. The germline gives CDR1 MNHNS, CDR2 SASEGT. CDR3 length: 13 amino acids. CDR3 amino acids: CASSGDSHNEQFF. Written as DNA, the CDR3 is TGTGCCAGCAGTGGGGACAGTCACAATGAGCAGTTCTTC.

The chain couples TRBV28 to TRBJ1-2, with a possible D match to TRBD1 (5 bases). This CDR3 spans 14 amino acids. V gave up 8 bases and J gave up 2 bases, with 15 bases separating them. The germline V gene encodes CDR1 MDHEN and CDR2 SYDVKM. DNA for the CDR3: TGTGCCAGCCAGCCCGGGGGGGTGAACTATGGCTACACCTTC. Protein: CASQPGGVNYGYTF.

The V call is TRBV4-2, the J call TRBJ1-2; TRBD1 matches 10 bases. J lost 3 bases, V lost 6 bases, and 7 bases had no gene match. Per germline, CDR1 LGHNA and CDR2 YNFKEQ. This CDR3 contains 15 residues. The CDR3 loop reads CASSPIGQGDYGYTF. CDR3 DNA: TGTGCCAGCAGTCCTATCGGACAGGGGGACTATGGCTACACCTTC.

Concerning this clonotype itself: A much larger clone lies a single base off, so this may be a read error. The chain combines TRBV6-2 or TRBV6-3 with TRBJ2-7, with unresolved D. The germline V gene encodes CDR1 MNHEY and CDR2 SVGEGT. The CDR3 has 11 amino acids. V lost 4 bases and J 4 bases, leaving 5 bases between the germline ends. The CDR3 DNA reads as TGTGCCAGCAGTTCACAGTACGAGCAGTACTTC. It specifies CASSSQYEQYF.

V gene TRBV7-2 combines with J gene TRBJ1-6, with D possibly matching TRBD1 (5 bases). The CDR3 contains 16 residues. V was clipped by 3 bases and J by 3 bases, with 12 bases between them. Germline values: CDR1 SGHTA, CDR2 FQGNSA. The CDR3 is CASSFSGADYNSPLHF. The CDR3 nucleotides are TGTGCCAGCAGCTTCAGTGGGGCCGACTATAATTCACCCCTCCACTTT.

The J gene is TRBJ2-1, the V gene TRBV20-1; 10 nucleotides match TRBD2. The CDR3 has 16 residues. Germline V CDR1 and CDR2: DFQATT, SNEGSKA (reference sequence). Trimming cost V 5 bases and J 3 bases; bases outside gene matches: 10. As DNA, the CDR3 is TGCAGTGCTTCCCCCTTCCTAGCGGGAGTCTACAATGAGCAGTTCTTC. Protein: CSASPFLAGVYNEQFF.

This clonotype was counted between two and nine times. The CDR3 protein is CASSLTVSGGRVSYEQYF. CDR3 nucleotide sequence: TGTGCCAGCAGCTTAACGGTATCAGGTGGCAGGGTATCCTACGAGCAGTACTTC. The V call is TRBV13, the J call TRBJ2-7; tentatively, D is TRBD1 (5 bases). The CDR3 totals 18 residues. The V gene lost 2 bases and the J gene lost 1 base, with 21 bases spanning the gap. The V gene's germline CDR1 is PRHDT and CDR2 FYEKMQ (reference sequence).

This chain joins TRBV11-2 and TRBJ2-3; TRBD2 matches at 9 bases. The V and J ends lost 1 base and 2 bases, in that order; junction bases with no gene match: 4. In germline, CDR1 is SGHAT, CDR2 FQNNGV. CDR3 length: 16 residues. The CDR3 reads CASSLVTSGFTDTQYF. In nucleotides, the CDR3 is TGTGCCAGCAGCTTAGTCACTAGCGGGTTCACAGATACGCAGTATTTT.

With regard to this clonotype: One junction end disagrees with the germline gene, perhaps due to a read error. The chain joins TRBV7-8 to TRBJ2-1; D uncertain. This CDR3 has 14 amino acids. In germline, CDR1 is SGHVS, CDR2 FQNEAQ. The CDR3 loop is CASSARSSYDEQFF. The CDR3 nucleotides read TGTGCCAGCAGCGCCAGAAGCTCCTACGATGAGCAGTTCTTC. The variable domain in full, with the rest retrieved from reference TRBV7-8 and TRBJ2-1, is GAGVSQSPRYKVAKRGQDVALRCDPISGHVSLFWYQQALGQGPEFLTYFQNEAQLDKSGLPSDRFFAERPEGSVSTLKIQRTQQEDSAVYLCASSARSSYDEQFFGPGTRLTVL.

This clonotype was counted many times. The V and J genes are TRBV4-1 and TRBJ2-6; 10 nucleotides match TRBD2. Germline V CDR1 and CDR2: MGHRA, YSYEKL. V shed 2 bases, J shed 3 bases, and the junction held 1 base outside the gene matches. There are 16 residues in the CDR3. The CDR3 DNA is TGCGCCAGCAGCCAACTAGCGGGAGTTGGGGCCAACGTCCTGACTTTC. It yields the protein CASSQLAGVGANVLTF.

The chain has TRBV7-3 and TRBJ2-1; TRBD2 agrees at 10 bases. The germline V gene has CDR1 SGHTA and CDR2 FQGTGA. Trimming removed 6 bases from V and 0 bases from J; junction bases left unmatched: 5. There are 16 residues in the CDR3. In DNA form, the CDR3 reads TGTGCCAGCAGATCATCTAGCGGGAGCTCCTACAATGAGCAGTTCTTC. Amino acid sequence: CASRSSSGSSYNEQFF.

The CDR3 region has the DNA TGTGCCACCAGTGACCTGACCTACCGGGACAAAACCTACGAGCAGTACTTC. It is translated as CATSDLTYRDKTYEQYF. This chain connects TRBV24-1 to TRBJ2-4; tentatively, D is TRBD1 (6 bases). The J call may be incorrect, as the DNA end agrees better with TRBJ2-7. The germline CDR1 and CDR2 sequences are KGHDR and SFDVKD. The CDR3 runs 17 residues.

The sample holds many counts of this clonotype. The chain links TRBV29-1 to TRBJ2-1, with 8 bases aligning to TRBD1. V trimming: 3 bases; J trimming: 7 bases; junction bases outside the gene matches: 5. The germline V gene encodes CDR1 SQVTM and CDR2 ANQGSEA. The CDR3 length is 13 residues. CDR3 nucleotides: TGCAGCGTTGACCCCACAGGGGGTAATGAGCAGTTCTTC. Translating gives CSVDPTGGNEQFF.

This clonotype was recorded a few times. The V gene is TRBV20-1, the J gene TRBJ1-1; no clear D. The CDR3 covers 13 residues. Trimming pared 0 bases from V and 0 bases from J, leaving 5 bases between. Germline CDR1 DFQATT, CDR2 SNEGSKA (reference sequence). The CDR3 coding sequence is TGCAGTGCTAGAGATCTCTTGAACACTGAAGCTTTCTTT. This sequence encodes CSARDLLNTEAFF.

The chain joins TRBV6-2 or TRBV6-3 to TRBJ2-7; perhaps TRBD2 as D (6 bases). The V end lost 7 bases, the J end lost 2 bases, and 18 bases lay between the germline ends. CDR3 length: 15 residues. Germline V gene data show CDR1 as MNHEY and CDR2 as SVGEGT. The CDR3 loop reads CASKLRGEETYEQYF. Here the CDR3 DNA reads TGTGCCAGCAAGCTCCGCGGGGAGGAAACCTACGAGCAGTACTTC.

The chain is built from TRBV4-3 and TRBJ2-5; TRBD2 is a possible D gene (6 bases). This CDR3 has 15 amino acids. Trimming took off 4 bases at V and 2 bases at J, with 14 bases between the two ends. From germline, CDR1 is LGHNA and CDR2 YSLEER. CDR3 DNA sequence: TGCGCCAGCAGCCTCGACCTGGAGGGACAAGAGACCCAGTACTTC. Its protein product is CASSLDLEGQETQYF.

The chain combines TRBV10-3 with TRBJ2-5, with D maybe TRBD2 (7 bases). Trimming left V 5 bases short and J 2 bases short, with 12 bases between. Germline CDR1 is ENHRY and CDR2 is SYGVKD. The CDR3 covers 14 residues. The CDR3 loop is CAISTGREQETQYF. The CDR3 DNA reads TGTGCCATCAGTACAGGGAGGGAGCAAGAGACCCAGTACTTC.